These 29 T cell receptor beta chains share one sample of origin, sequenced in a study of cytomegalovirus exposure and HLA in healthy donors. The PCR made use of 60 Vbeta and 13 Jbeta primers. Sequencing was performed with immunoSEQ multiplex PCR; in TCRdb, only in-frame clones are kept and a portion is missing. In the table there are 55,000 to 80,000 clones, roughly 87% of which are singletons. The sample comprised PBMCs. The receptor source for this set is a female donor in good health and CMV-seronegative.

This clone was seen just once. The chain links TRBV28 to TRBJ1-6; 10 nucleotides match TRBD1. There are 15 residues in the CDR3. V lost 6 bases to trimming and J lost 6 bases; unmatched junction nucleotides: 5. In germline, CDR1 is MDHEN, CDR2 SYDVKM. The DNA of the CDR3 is TGTGCCAGCAGGGGGGGACAGGGGAGTAATTCACCCCTCCACTTT. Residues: CASRGGQGSNSPLHF. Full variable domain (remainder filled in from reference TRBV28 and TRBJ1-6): DVKVTQSSRYLVKRTGEKVFLECVQDMDHENMFWYRQDPGLGLRLIYFSYDVKMKEKGDIPEGYSVSREKKERFSLILESASTNQTSMYLCASRGGQGSNSPLHFGNGTRLTVT.

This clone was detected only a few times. CDR3 region: CASSPSGRAGDTQYF. In nucleotides, the CDR3 is TGTGCCAGCAGCCCTAGCGGGAGGGCGGGAGATACGCAGTATTTT. The V and J genes are TRBV9 and TRBJ2-3, with TRBD2 matching 12 bases. The CDR3 spans 15 residues. J was trimmed by 5 bases and V by 4 bases; bases with no gene match: 5. Germline-derived CDR1 and CDR2 are SGDLS and YYNGEE.

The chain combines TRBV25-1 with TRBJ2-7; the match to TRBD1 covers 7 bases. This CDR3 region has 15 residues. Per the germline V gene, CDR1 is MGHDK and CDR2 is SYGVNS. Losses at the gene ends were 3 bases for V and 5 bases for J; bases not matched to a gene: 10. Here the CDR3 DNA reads TGTGCCAGCAGTGAGGCATCCAGGGGGAACAACGAGCAGTACTTC. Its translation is CASSEASRGNNEQYF.

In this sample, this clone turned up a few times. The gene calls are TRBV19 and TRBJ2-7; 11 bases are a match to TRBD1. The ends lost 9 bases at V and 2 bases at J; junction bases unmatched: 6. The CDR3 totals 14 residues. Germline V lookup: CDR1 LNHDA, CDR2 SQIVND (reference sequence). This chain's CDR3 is CASRKDRGPYEQYF. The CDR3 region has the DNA TGTGCCAGCAGAAAGGACAGGGGGCCCTACGAGCAGTACTTC.

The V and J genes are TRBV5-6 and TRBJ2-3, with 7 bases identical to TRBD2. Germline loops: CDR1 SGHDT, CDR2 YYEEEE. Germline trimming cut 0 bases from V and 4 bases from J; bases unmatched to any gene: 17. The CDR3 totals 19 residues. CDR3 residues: CASSLEGGDEPEPADTQYF. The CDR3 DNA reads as TGTGCCAGCAGCTTGGAGGGAGGGGATGAACCCGAACCCGCAGATACGCAGTATTTT.

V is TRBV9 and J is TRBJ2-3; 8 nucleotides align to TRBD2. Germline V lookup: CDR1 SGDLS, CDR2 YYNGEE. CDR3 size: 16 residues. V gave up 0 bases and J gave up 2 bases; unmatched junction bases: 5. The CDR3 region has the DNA TGTGCCAGCAGCGTAGCTGGCGGGGGGACCACAGATACGCAGTATTTT. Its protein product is CASSVAGGGTTDTQYF.

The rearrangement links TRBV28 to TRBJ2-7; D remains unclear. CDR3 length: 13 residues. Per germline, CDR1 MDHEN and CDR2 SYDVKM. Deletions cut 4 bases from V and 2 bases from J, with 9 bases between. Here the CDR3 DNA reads TGTGCCAGCAGTTCCGGCGGCCCCTACGAGCAGTACTTC. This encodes CASSSGGPYEQYF.

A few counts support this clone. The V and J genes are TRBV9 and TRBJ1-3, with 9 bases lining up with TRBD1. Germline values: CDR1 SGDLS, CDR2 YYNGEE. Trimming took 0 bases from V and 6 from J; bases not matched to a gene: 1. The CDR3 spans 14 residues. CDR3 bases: TGTGCCAGCAGCGTAGGGACAGGGGTAAACACCATATATTTT. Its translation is CASSVGTGVNTIYF.

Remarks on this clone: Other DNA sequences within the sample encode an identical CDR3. The CDR3 spells CASSLGGYEQYF. In DNA form, the CDR3 reads TGTGCCAGCAGTTTGGGGGGTTACGAGCAGTACTTC. The V call is TRBV28, the J call TRBJ2-7, with D possibly TRBD2 on 6 matching bases. The V gene lost 3 bases and the J gene lost 4 bases, with 7 bases spanning the gap. Looked up from germline, CDR1 is MDHEN and CDR2 is SYDVKM. The CDR3 totals 12 residues.

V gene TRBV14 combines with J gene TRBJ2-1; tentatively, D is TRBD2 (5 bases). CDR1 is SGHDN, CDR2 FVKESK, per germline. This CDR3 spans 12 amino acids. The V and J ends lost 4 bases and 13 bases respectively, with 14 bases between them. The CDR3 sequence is CASSPAGQIQFF. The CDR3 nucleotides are TGTGCCAGCAGCCCGGCGGGCCAGATACAGTTCTTC.

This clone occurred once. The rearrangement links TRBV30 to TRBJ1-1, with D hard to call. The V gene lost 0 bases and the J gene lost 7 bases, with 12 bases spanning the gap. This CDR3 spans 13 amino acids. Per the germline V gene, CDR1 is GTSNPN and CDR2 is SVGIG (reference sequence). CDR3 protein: CAWSVELILEAFF. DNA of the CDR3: TGTGCCTGGAGTGTCGAGCTAATCCTTGAAGCTTTCTTT.

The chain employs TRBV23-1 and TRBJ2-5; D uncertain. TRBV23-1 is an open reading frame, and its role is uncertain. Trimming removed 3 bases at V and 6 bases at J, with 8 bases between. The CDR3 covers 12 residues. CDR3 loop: CASSHPFQTQYF. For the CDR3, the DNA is TGCGCCAGCAGTCACCCGTTTCAGACCCAGTACTTC.

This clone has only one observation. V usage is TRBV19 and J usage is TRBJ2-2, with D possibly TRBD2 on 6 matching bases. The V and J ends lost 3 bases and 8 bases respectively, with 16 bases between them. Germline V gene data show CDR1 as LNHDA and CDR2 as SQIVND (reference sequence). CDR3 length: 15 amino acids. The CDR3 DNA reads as TGTGCCAGTAGTATCTGGATGGGAGGCCTTGGGGAGCTGTTTTTT. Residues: CASSIWMGGLGELFF.

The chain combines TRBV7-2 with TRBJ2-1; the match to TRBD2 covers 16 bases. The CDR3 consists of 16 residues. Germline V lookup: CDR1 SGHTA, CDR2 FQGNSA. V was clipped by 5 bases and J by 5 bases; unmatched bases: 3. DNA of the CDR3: TGTGCCAGCAGCCCGGGACTAGCGGGAGGGGACAATGAGCAGTTCTTC. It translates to CASSPGLAGGDNEQFF. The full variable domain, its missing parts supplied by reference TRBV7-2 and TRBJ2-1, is GAGVSQSPSNKVTEKGKDVELRCDPISGHTALYWYRQSLGQGLEFLIYFQGNSAPDKSGLPSDRFSAERTGGSVSTLTIQRTQQEDSAVYLCASSPGLAGGDNEQFFGPGTRLTVL.

CDR3 region: CATSRGDINQPQHF. CDR3 bases: TGTGCCACCAGCAGAGGAGACATTAATCAGCCCCAGCATTTT. V is TRBV15 and J is TRBJ1-5; unclear D gene. V dropped 1 base and J dropped 4 bases, with 8 bases sitting between them. The CDR3 runs 14 residues. The germline gives CDR1 LNHNV, CDR2 YYDKDF (reference sequence).

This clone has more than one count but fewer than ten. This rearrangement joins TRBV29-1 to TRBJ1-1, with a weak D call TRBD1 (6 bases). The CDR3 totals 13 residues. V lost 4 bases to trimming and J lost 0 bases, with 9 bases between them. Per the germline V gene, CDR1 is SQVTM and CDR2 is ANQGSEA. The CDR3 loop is CSVADSMNTEAFF. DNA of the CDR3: TGCAGCGTTGCGGACAGCATGAACACTGAAGCTTTCTTT.

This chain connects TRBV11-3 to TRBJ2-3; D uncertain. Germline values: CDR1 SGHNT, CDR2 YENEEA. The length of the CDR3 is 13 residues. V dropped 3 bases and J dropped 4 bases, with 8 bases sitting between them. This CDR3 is CASSFPSSDTQYF. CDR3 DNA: TGTGCCAGCAGCTTTCCGAGTTCAGATACGCAGTATTTT.

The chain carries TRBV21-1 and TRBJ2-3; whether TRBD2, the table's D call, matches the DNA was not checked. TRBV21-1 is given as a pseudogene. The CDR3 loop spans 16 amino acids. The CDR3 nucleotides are TGTGCCAGCAGCACCCCGCGGGTCAGCGGCACAGATACGCAGTATTTT. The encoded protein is CASSTPRVSGTDTQYF.

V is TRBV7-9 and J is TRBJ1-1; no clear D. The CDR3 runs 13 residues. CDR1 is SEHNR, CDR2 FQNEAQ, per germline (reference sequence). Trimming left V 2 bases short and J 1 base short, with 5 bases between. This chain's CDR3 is CASSLNRNTEAFF. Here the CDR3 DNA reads TGTGCCAGCAGCTTAAACAGGAACACTGAAGCTTTCTTT.

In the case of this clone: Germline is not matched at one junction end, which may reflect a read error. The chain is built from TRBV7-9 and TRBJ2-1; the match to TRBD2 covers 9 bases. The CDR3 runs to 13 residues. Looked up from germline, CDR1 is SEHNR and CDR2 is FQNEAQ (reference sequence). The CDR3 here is CASSLAGTNEQFF. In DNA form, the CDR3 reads TGTGCCAGCAGCCTAGCGGGGACAAATGAGCAGTTCTTC.

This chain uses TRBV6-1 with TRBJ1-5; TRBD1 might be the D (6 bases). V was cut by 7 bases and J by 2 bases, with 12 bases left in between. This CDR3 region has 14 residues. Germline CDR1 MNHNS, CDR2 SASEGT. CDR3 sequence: CASTAGGGNQPQHF. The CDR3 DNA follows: TGTGCCAGCACGGCGGGGGGCGGCAATCAGCCCCAGCATTTT.

The DNA of the CDR3 is TGTGCCAGCAGCGAAAACTGGACTGCAGATACGCAGTATTTT. Its translation is CASSENWTADTQYF. The chain has TRBV2 and TRBJ2-3; tentative D call: TRBD2 (5 bases). CDR3 length equals 14 residues. Germline CDR1 reads SNHLY; CDR2 reads FYNNEI. V lost 6 bases and J lost 4, with 14 bases in between.

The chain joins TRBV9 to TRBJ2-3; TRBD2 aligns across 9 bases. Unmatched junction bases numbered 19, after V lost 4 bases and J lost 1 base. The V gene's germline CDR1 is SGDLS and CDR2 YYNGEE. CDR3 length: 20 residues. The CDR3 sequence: CASSRQVPGLAESRTDTQYF. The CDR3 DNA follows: TGTGCCAGCAGCCGCCAAGTTCCGGGACTAGCCGAATCCCGCACAGATACGCAGTATTTT.

CDR3 DNA sequence: TGCGCCAGCAGCCCGGGACTAGCGGGAGTGTACCCCTACGAGCAGTACTTC. This translates into CASSPGLAGVYPYEQYF. The chain employs TRBV4-1 and TRBJ2-7; TRBD2 matches 14 bases. Trimming removed 4 bases from V and 2 bases from J; junction bases left unmatched: 7. Germline V gene lookup returns CDR1 MGHRA and CDR2 YSYEKL. The CDR3 length is 17 residues.

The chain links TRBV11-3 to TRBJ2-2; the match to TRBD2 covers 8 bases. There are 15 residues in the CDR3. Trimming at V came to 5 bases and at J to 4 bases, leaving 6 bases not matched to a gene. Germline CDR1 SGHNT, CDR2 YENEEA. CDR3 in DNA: TGTGCCAGCAGCCGCGGACTAGCTGGCACCGGGGAGCTGTTTTTT. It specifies CASSRGLAGTGELFF. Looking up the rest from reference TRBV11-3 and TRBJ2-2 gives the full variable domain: EAGVVQSPRYKIIEKKQPVAFWCNPISGHNTLYWYLQNLGQGPELLIRYENEEAVDDSQLPKDRFSAERLKGVDSTLKIQPAELGDSAVYLCASSRGLAGTGELFFGEGSRLTVL.

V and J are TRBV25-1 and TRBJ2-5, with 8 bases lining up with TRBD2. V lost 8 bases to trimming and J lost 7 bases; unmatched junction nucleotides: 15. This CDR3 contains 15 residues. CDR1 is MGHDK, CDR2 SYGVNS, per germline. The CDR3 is CASGPYSGGSGTQYF. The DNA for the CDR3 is TGTGCCAGCGGCCCTTACAGCGGGGGTTCAGGGACCCAGTACTTC.

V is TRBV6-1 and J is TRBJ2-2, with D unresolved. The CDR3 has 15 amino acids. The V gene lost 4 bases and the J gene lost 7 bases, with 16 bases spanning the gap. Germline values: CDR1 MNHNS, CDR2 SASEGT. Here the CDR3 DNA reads TGTGCCAGCAGTGCCTCCAGGTCGCCAATCGGGGAGCTGTTTTTT. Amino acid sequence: CASSASRSPIGELFF.

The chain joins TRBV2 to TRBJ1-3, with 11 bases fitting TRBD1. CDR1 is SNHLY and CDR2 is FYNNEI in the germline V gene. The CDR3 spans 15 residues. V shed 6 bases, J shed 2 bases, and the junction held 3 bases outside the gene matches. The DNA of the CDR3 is TGTGCCAGCAGCTCGGACAGGGGGCCTGGAAACACCATATATTTT. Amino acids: CASSSDRGPGNTIYF.

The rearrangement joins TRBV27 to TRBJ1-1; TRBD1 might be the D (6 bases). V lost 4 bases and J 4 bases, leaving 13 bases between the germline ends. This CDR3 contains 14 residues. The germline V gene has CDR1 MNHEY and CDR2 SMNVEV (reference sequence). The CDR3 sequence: CASSYRERSTEAFF. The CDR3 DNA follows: TGTGCCAGCAGTTACAGGGAGAGGAGCACTGAAGCTTTCTTT.